Listed below are T cell receptor beta chains from one sample, sequenced in a study of shared clonotypes between healthy human individuals. Sequencing used immunoSEQ multiplex PCR; TCRdb keeps in-frame clones, though not all of them. Of about a million clones in the sample, less than 85% were seen once. The sequenced material came from memory CD4+ T cells sorted from blood. The receptors come from a man between 18 and 29 years old in good health. Each CDR3 is given with its conserved first and last residue. Each record gives: J gene, V gene, D gene, clone size, CDR3 length, CDR3 DNA, CDR3 protein. The D gene is left open where the match is weak. Rows give clone size only sometimes, using once, few, many, or a class for an expanded clone.

>TRBJ2-3|TRBV2|TRBD2|-|15
TGTGCCAGCAGTGTGGGTAGCGGGGGGGTTGATACGCAGTATTTT
CASSVGSGGVDTQYF
>TRBJ2-4|TRBV9|TRBD2|-|16
TGTGCCAGCAGCTCCCGGACTAGCGGGAGCCAAAACATTCAGTACTTC
CASSSRTSGSQNIQYF
>TRBJ1-5|TRBV5-1|TRBD1|once|14
TGCGCCAGCAGCTCCGGGACAGGCAATCAGCCCCAGCATTTT
CASSSGTGNQPQHF
>TRBJ1-2|TRBV6-1|-|-|13
TGTGCCAGCAGGGAGGGGGGTAACTATGGCTACACCTTC
CASREGGNYGYTF
>TRBJ1-1|TRBV7-2|-|-|16
TGTGCCAGCAGCTTAGACCAGAACACCCAGAACACTGAAGCTTTCTTT
CASSLDQNTQNTEAFF
>TRBJ1-1|TRBV4-1|-|few|12
TGCGCCAGCAGCCAAATTGTGGGTGAAGCTTTCTTT
CASSQIVGEAFF
>TRBJ1-1|TRBV29-1|-|-|14
TGCAGCGTTTTCGGTCAGTCAGGGAACACTGAAGCTTTCTTT
CSVFGQSGNTEAFF
>TRBJ2-2|TRBV5-1|-|few|16
TGCGCCAGCAGCTTAACGGGAGCCACGAACACCGGGGAGCTGTTTTTT
CASSLTGATNTGELFF
>TRBJ1-1|TRBV5-4|-|-|14
TGTGCCAGCAGCTTAGGCACCCCGGGCACTGAAGCTTTCTTT
CASSLGTPGTEAFF
>TRBJ1-2|TRBV7-3|-|-|13
TGTGCCAGCAGCTTTATTGCAGGGGATGGCTACACCTTC
CASSFIAGDGYTF
>TRBJ2-1|TRBV5-6|-|once|12
TGTGCCAGCAGCTTGCAGGGAGATGAGCAGTTCTTC
CASSLQGDEQFF
>TRBJ1-5|TRBV19|-|few|16
TGTGCCAGTACCACCGCCGAGGGGACGGGCAATCAGCCCCAGCATTTT
CASTTAEGTGNQPQHF
>TRBJ2-3|TRBV18|-|-|14
TGTGCCAGCTCACCCACCGCTAGCACAGATACGCAGTATTTT
CASSPTASTDTQYF
>TRBJ2-3|TRBV5-1|TRBD2|-|14
TGCGCCAGCAGCTTGGAACGGGGGGGAGATACGCAGTATTTT
CASSLERGGDTQYF
>TRBJ2-3|TRBV10-3|-|-|13
TGTGCCATCAGTGGGGCAGCATCAGATACGCAGTATTTT
CAISGAASDTQYF
>TRBJ1-4|TRBV5-1|TRBD1|-|14
TGCGCCAGCAGCCCACAGGGGGCTAATGAAAAACTGTTTTTT
CASSPQGANEKLFF
>TRBJ1-1|TRBV30|-|few|12
TGTGCCTGGAGTGAGGAGAACACTGAAGCTTTCTTT
CAWSEENTEAFF
>TRBJ2-2|TRBV5-1|-|few|13
TGCGCCAGCAGCTCCGGACTCTTAGGGGAGCTGTTTTTT
CASSSGLLGELFF
>TRBJ2-5|TRBV5-1|TRBD2|-|16
TGCGCCAGCAGCTCGTTAGCGGGTACAACGGGGGAGACCCAGTACTTC
CASSSLAGTTGETQYF
>TRBJ2-7|TRBV7-9|-|-|16
TGTGCCAGCAGCCCCCCCTTCGACAGGCTCCCCTACGAGCAGTACTTC
CASSPPFDRLPYEQYF
>TRBJ2-5|TRBV14|-|-|15
TGTGCCAGCAGCCAGCTAGGGGACTTTCAAGAGACCCAGTACTTC
CASSQLGDFQETQYF
>TRBJ2-1|TRBV9|-|once|16
TGTGCCAGCAGCGTAGCGGGTGGGATCACGAACAATGAGCAGTTCTTC
CASSVAGGITNNEQFF
>TRBJ1-5|TRBV5-1|-|-|18
TGCGCCAGCAGCTTAGGGACAATAACCGGCAGTAGCAATCAGCCCCAGCATTTT
CASSLGTITGSSNQPQHF
>TRBJ2-2|TRBV5-1|-|-|17
TGCGCCAGCAGCTTGGAGGCAGGGTCCTATAACACCGGGGAGCTGTTTTTT
CASSLEAGSYNTGELFF
>TRBJ1-1|TRBV25-1|-|once|14
TGTGCCAGCAGTGAAGCGGGAGGAAACACTGAAGCTTTCTTT
CASSEAGGNTEAFF
>TRBJ2-3|TRBV11-2|TRBD2|-|15
TGTGCCAGCGGACAGCGGGAGGGCCCCACAGATACGCAGTATTTT
CASGQREGPTDTQYF
>TRBJ2-5|TRBV5-4|-|-|12
TGTGCCAGCAGGGTTCTGGGGGAGACCCAGTACTTC
CASRVLGETQYF
>TRBJ1-6|TRBV5-1|TRBD1|once|15
TGCGCCAGCAGCCCCCCCGGGACAGGGGACTCACCCCTCCACTTT
CASSPPGTGDSPLHF
>TRBJ2-7|TRBV11-2|-|few|15
TGTGCCAGCAGCTTAGCCAATGCAGGGGTTTACGAGCAGTACTTC
CASSLANAGVYEQYF
>TRBJ2-6|TRBV27|-|-|15
TGTGCCAGCGGCCTAGCGCTCTCTGGGGCCAACGTCCTGACTTTC
CASGLALSGANVLTF
>TRBJ2-7|TRBV6-1|-|-|14
TGTGCCAGCAGTGACCCAGGGTCAACCTACGAGCAGTACTTC
CASSDPGSTYEQYF
>TRBJ2-6|TRBV27|-|-|16
TGTGCCAGCAGACCGAAAATCAGCTCTGGGGCCAACGTCCTGACTTTC
CASRPKISSGANVLTF
>TRBJ1-1|TRBV27|TRBD1|-|14
TGTGCCAGCAGTTCGGGACAGAGCCTTAGTGAAGCTTTCTTT
CASSSGQSLSEAFF
>TRBJ2-7|TRBV6-1|-|once|13
TGTGCCAGCTTGAACAGGGATAACTACGAGCAGTACTTC
CASLNRDNYEQYF
>TRBJ2-3|TRBV7-2|TRBD2|once|17
TGTGCCAGCAGCTTAGTGCCTAGCGGGAGGGGCACAGATACGCAGTATTTT
CASSLVPSGRGTDTQYF
>TRBJ1-1|TRBV30|-|few|13
TGTGCCTGGAATCCCAGTATGAACACTGAAGCTTTCTTT
CAWNPSMNTEAFF
>TRBJ2-5|TRBV7-2|-|-|15
TGTGCCAGCAGCTTTACAGGGGTTCGGGAGGAGACCCAGTACTTC
CASSFTGVREETQYF
>TRBJ2-7|TRBV15|TRBD1|once|15
TGTGCCACCAGCAGAGGAATTGCAGGGGGCGGCGGTCCCCACTTC
CATSRGIAGGGGPHF
>TRBJ2-3|TRBV9|-|once|15
TGTGCCAGCAGCGCGACCGGGTCTAGCACAGATACGCAGTATTTT
CASSATGSSTDTQYF
>TRBJ1-5|TRBV6-6|-|-|12
TGTGCCAGCAGTTACCTCAAACAGCCCCAGCATTTT
CASSYLKQPQHF
>TRBJ2-7|TRBV10-1|-|-|13
TGCGCCAGCAGTTCTTCTAGCCGGGGCGAGCAGTACTTC
CASSSSSRGEQYF
>TRBJ2-1|TRBV5-4|TRBD2|-|15
TGTGCCAGCAGCTTGGAGAGCGGGAGTTATAGTGAGCAGTTCTTC
CASSLESGSYSEQFF
>TRBJ1-5|TRBV7-9|-|-|9
TGTGCCAGCAACCTAGGCTCAATTTTT
CASNLGSIF
>TRBJ2-7|TRBV10-2|TRBD1|-|14
TGCGCCAGCACCAGGGACAGGGGGCGGTCCGAGCAGTACTTC
CASTRDRGRSEQYF
>TRBJ1-5|TRBV29-1|-|-|12
TGCAGCGTTGATGGGAAGGGGGGAGGCCAGCATTTT
CSVDGKGGGQHF
>TRBJ2-1|TRBV6-1|-|-|15
TGTGCCAGCAGTGATAAGCCCCGGGGAAACAATGAGCAGTTCTTC
CASSDKPRGNNEQFF
>TRBJ1-3|TRBV7-2|-|-|14
TGTGCCAGCAGCCGAGGAGGGACTGGAAACACCATATATTTT
CASSRGGTGNTIYF
>TRBJ1-3|TRBV30|-|few|10
TGTGCCTGCTGCGGAAACACCATATATTTT
CACCGNTIYF
>TRBJ2-1|TRBV11-1|TRBD1|-|15
TGTGCCAGCAGCCCTCCGGGACAGAGGTACAATGAGCAGTTCTTC
CASSPPGQRYNEQFF
>TRBJ1-2|TRBV6-6|-|-|13
TGTGCCAGCAGTTACGGGCAGGGAGGAGGCTACACCTTC
CASSYGQGGGYTF
>TRBJ1-4|TRBV28|TRBD1|-|14
TGTGCCAGCAGTTTCGACAGGGGGAATGAAAAACTGTTTTTT
CASSFDRGNEKLFF
>TRBJ1-2|TRBV19|TRBD1|-|14
TGTGCCAGTAGACCGGGACAGGGGGCCTATGGCTACACCTTC
CASRPGQGAYGYTF
>TRBJ1-5|TRBV7-2|TRBD1|-|13
TGTGCCAGCAGCTTCGACAGGGGTCAGCCCCAGCATTTT
CASSFDRGQPQHF
>TRBJ2-5|TRBV19|-|-|14
TGTGCCAGTAGTATAGGGGGATACCAAGAGACCCAGTACTTC
CASSIGGYQETQYF
>TRBJ1-3|TRBV5-1|-|-|15
TGCGCCAGCAGCTTGGACGGACCCTCTGGAAACACCATATATTTT
CASSLDGPSGNTIYF
>TRBJ1-1|TRBV6-5|TRBD1|-|13
TGTGCCAGCAGGAACAGGGGGGGGACTGAAGCTTTCTTT
CASRNRGGTEAFF